This TCR beta chain stems from a study of cytomegalovirus exposure and HLA in healthy donors. This CDR3 has 15 amino acids. Germline lookup yields CDR1 SNHLY and CDR2 FYNNEI. Between the trimmed V and J ends, which lost 6 bases and 6 bases, there was a span of 17 bases. Healthy individuals who donated bone marrow served as the donors. 60 Vbeta and 13 Jbeta primers were used in PCR. Only in-frame clones appear in the TCRdb table, and some are missing; sequencing was by immunoSEQ multiplex PCR. The sample has more than 90,000 clones; around 79% are singletons. This receptor was taken from a woman aged 40 to 55 in good health and CMV-seronegative. This chain joins TRBV2 and TRBJ2-2; D may be TRBD2 (6 bases). The sample taken for sequencing was PBMCs. The CDR3 bases are TGTGCCAGCAGCCCACAAGCAGGGACTCCCGGGGAGCTGTTTTTT. Its translation is CASSPQAGTPGELFF.